This T cell receptor beta chain is drawn from a study of shared clonotypes between healthy human individuals. The table came from immunoSEQ multiplex PCR; TCRdb's copy has only in-frame clones and leaves some out. The table records over 2 million clones, just under 95% of them present only once. CDR1 MDHEN and CDR2 SYDVKM come from the germline V gene. Trimming removed 6 bases from V and 5 bases from J; junction bases left unmatched: 18. This CDR3 contains 17 residues. Sequences were obtained from naive CD4+ T cells from PBMCs. As to subset: CD45RA+ positively selected. This TCR derives from a young man in good health. Some clones in this sample may be carry-over from other donors' samples. This chain uses TRBV28 with TRBJ1-2; 7 nucleotides match TRBD1. CDR3 DNA: TGTGCCAGCAGCCGTACCCTAAAAGGGGGCGGTGGGTATGGCTACACCTTC. Translated, it gives CASSRTLKGGGGYGYTF.